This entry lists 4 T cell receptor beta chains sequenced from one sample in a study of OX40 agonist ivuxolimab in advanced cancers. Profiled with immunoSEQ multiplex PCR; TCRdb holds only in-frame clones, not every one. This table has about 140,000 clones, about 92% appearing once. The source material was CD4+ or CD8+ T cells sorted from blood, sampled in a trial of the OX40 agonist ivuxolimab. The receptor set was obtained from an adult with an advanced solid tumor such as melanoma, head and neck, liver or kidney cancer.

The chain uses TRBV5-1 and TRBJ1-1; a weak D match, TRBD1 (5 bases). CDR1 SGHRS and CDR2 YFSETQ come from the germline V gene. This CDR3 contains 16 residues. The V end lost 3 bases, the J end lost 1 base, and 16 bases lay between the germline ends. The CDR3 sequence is CASSWKMGGQNTEAFF. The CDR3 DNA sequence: TGCGCCAGCAGCTGGAAAATGGGGGGTCAGAACACTGAAGCTTTCTTT.

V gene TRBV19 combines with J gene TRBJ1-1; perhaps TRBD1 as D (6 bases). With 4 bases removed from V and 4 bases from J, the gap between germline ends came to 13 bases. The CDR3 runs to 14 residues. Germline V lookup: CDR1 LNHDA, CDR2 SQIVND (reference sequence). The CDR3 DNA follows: TGTGCCAGTAGTACTTATTCAGGGGCCACTGAAGCTTTCTTT. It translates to CASSTYSGATEAFF. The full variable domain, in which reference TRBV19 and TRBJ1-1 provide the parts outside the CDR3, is DGGITQSPKYLFRKEGQNVTLSCEQNLNHDAMYWYRQDPGQGLRLIYYSQIVNDFQKGDIAEGYSVSREKKESFPLTVTSAQKNPTAFYLCASSTYSGATEAFFGQGTRLTVV.

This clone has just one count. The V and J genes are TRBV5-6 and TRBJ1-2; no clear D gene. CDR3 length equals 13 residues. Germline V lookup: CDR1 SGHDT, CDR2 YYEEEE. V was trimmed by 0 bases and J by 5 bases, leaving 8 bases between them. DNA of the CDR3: TGTGCCAGCAGCTTGGGCAAAGATTATGGCTACACCTTC. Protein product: CASSLGKDYGYTF. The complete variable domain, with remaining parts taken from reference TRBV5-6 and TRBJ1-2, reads DAGVTQSPTHLIKTRGQQVTLRCSPKSGHDTVSWYQQALGQGPQFIFQYYEEEERQRGNFPDRFSGHQFPNYSSELNVNALLLGDSALYLCASSLGKDYGYTFGSGTRLTVV.

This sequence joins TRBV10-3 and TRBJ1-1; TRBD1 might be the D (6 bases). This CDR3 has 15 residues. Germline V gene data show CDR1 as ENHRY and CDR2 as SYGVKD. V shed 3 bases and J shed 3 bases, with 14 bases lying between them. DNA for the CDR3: TGTGCCATCAGTGACGGGGGGCGCTGGGACACTGAAGCTTTCTTT. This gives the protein CAISDGGRWDTEAFF.